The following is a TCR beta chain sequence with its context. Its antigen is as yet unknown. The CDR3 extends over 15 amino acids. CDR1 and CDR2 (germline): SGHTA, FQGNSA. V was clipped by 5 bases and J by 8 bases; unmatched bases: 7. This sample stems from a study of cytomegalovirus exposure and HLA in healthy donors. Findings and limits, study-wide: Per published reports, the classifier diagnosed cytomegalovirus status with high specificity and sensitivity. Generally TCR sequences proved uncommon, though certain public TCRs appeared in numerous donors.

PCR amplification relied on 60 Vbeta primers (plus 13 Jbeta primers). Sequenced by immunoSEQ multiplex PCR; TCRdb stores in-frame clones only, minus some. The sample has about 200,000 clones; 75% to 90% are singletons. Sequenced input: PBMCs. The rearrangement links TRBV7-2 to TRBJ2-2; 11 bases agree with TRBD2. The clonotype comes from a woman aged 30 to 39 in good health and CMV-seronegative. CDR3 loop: CASSITSGSAGELFF. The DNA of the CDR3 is TGTGCCAGCAGCATAACTAGCGGGAGTGCGGGGGAGCTGTTTTTT.